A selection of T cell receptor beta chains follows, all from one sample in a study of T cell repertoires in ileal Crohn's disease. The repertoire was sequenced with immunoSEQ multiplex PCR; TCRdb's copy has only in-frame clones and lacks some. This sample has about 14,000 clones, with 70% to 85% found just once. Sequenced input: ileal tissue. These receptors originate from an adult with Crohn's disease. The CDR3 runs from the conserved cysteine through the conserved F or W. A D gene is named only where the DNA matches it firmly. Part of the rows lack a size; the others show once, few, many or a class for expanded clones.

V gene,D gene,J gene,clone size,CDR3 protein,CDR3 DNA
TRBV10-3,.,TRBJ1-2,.,CAISDLVQYGYTF,TGTGCCATCAGTGATCTCGTACAGTATGGCTACACCTTC
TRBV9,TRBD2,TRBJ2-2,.,CASSELAGGIGELFF,TGTGCCAGCAGCGAACTAGCGGGAGGAATCGGGGAGCTGTTTTTT
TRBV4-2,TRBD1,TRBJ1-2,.,CASSQAWTGDYGYTF,TGTGCCAGCAGCCAAGCCTGGACAGGGGACTATGGCTACACCTTC
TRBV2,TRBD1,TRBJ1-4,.,CASRRDSATNEKLFF,TGTGCCAGCAGACGGGACAGTGCAACTAATGAAAAACTGTTTTTT
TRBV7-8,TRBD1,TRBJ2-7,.,CASSSSGTGLYEQYF,TGTGCCAGCAGCTCGTCGGGGACAGGGCTCTACGAGCAGTACTTC
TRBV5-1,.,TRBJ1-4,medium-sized,CASSLTGGNEKLFF,TGCGCCAGCAGCTTGACCGGGGGAAACGAAAAACTGTTTTTT
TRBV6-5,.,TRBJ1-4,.,CASSYFRGEKLFF,TGTGCCAGCAGTTACTTCCGGGGGGAAAAACTGTTTTTT
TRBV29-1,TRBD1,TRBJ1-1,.,CSAALGQGNTEAFF,TGCAGCGCCGCACTGGGACAGGGGAACACTGAAGCTTTCTTT
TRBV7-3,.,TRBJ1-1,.,CASSFGGRTEAFF,TGTGCCAGCAGCTTCGGGGGGCGGACTGAAGCTTTCTTT
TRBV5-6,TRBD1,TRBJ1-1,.,CASSGGQGAVNTEAFF,TGTGCCAGCAGCGGGGGACAGGGGGCCGTGAACACTGAAGCTTTCTTT
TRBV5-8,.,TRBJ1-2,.,CASSLEGQGISYGYTF,TGTGCCAGCAGCTTGGAGGGCCAGGGGATTTCCTATGGCTACACCTTC